This T cell receptor beta chain came from a study of T cells after posttransplantation cyclophosphamide. This clone has ten or more counts. Its antigen is currently unknown. The CDR3 runs 15 residues. V was pared by 4 bases and J by 4 bases, with 10 bases of the junction left unmatched. Germline loops: CDR1 MNHEY, CDR2 SVGAGI. Sequenced by immunoSEQ multiplex PCR; TCRdb stores in-frame clones only, minus some. Reported are 36,000 or so clones, none seen only once; the ten largest carry about 1.2%. Study results and limitations: Donor CD8+ memory clones often dominated recipient blood repertoires at later times.

The chain carries TRBV6-5 and TRBJ2-7; 7 nucleotides line up with TRBD1. The source is a girl aged 5-17 years in good health, CMV-negative, and a related stem cell transplant donor. Sequencing was done on a sample of PBMCs. The CDR3 protein is CASSSDRVSGYEQYF. DNA for the CDR3: TGTGCCAGCAGTTCCGACAGGGTTTCGGGGTACGAGCAGTACTTC.